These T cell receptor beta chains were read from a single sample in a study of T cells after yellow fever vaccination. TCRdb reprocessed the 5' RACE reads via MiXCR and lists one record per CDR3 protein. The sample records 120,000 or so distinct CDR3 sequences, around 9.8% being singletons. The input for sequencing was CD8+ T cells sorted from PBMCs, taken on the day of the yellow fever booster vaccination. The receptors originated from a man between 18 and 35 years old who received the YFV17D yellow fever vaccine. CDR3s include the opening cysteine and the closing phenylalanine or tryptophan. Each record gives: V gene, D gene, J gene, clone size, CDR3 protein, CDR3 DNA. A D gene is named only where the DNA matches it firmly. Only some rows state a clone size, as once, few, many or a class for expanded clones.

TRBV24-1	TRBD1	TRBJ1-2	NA	CATSDRTGVNYGYTF	TGTGCCACCAGTGATCGGACAGGGGTGAACTATGGCTACACCTTC
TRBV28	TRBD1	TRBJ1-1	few	CASSLTTRGHMNTEAFF	TGTGCCAGCAGTTTAACGACCAGGGGGCACATGAACACTGAAGCTTTCTTT
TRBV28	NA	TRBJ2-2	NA	CASGQNTGELFF	TGTGCCAGTGGACAGAACACCGGGGAGCTGTTTTTT
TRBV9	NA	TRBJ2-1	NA	CASSGLLSEQFF	TGTGCCAGCAGCGGATTATTAAGTGAGCAGTTCTTC
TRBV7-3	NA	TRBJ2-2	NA	CASKDANTGELFF	TGTGCCAGCAAGGACGCGAACACCGGGGAGCTGTTTTTT
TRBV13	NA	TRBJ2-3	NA	CASSLMNTQYF	TGTGCCAGCAGCTTAATGAATACGCAGTATTTT
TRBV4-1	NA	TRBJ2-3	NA	CASSPSRLGLTDTQYF	TGCGCCAGCAGCCCATCCCGGTTAGGACTCACAGATACGCAGTATTTT
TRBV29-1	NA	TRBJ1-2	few	CSVADGYYGYTF	TGCAGCGTCGCTGACGGATACTATGGCTACACCTTC
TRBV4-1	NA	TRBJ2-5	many	CASSQGGAWETQYF	TGCGCCAGCAGCCAAGGTGGGGCGTGGGAGACCCAGTACTTC
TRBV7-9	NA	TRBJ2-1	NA	CASSLRIGGYTDNEQFF	TGTGCCAGCAGCCTTAGGATAGGGGGATACACGGACAATGAGCAGTTCTTC
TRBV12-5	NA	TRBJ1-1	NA	CASGLDSPTEAFF	TGTGCTAGTGGTTTGGACAGTCCCACTGAAGCTTTCTTT
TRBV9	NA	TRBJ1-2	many	CASSVVGWSGGIEEEGYGYTF	TGTGCCAGCAGCGTAGTAGGGTGGAGTGGAGGTATCGAGGAGGAGGGATATGGCTACACCTTC
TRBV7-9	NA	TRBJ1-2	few	CASSFRGGYGYTF	TGTGCCAGCAGCTTCCGAGGGGGCTATGGCTACACCTTC
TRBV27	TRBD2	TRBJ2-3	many	CASSLTSADTQYF	TGTGCCAGCAGTCTCACTAGCGCAGATACGCAGTATTTT